The 4 T cell receptor beta chains reported below all come from one sample, sequenced in a study of CXCR3-negative and CXCR3-positive naive CD8 T cells. Libraries of TRB cDNA were made by 5' RACE and carried UMIs. TCRdb reprocessed the 5' RACE reads, with one entry per CDR3 protein and no DNA. In all, the sample yields around 92,000 distinct CDR3 sequences. Sequenced material: naive CXCR3- CD8+ T cells from blood. Described subset: CD45RO-CCR7+CD27+CD95- naive CD8+ T cells lacking CXCR3 (TNR3-). These receptors were obtained from a human donor in good health. Some clones in this sample may be carry-over from other donors' samples.

This chain links TRBV24-1 with TRBJ2-5. Germline lookup yields CDR1 KGHDR and CDR2 SFDVKD. The CDR3 sequence is 17 residues long. This chain's CDR3 is CATSDLGPHSYQETQYF.

The chain couples TRBV6-5 to TRBJ2-7; lacking DNA, the TRBD2 call made by TCRdb goes unchecked. The CDR3 contains 18 residues. CDR1 MNHEY and CDR2 SVGAGI come from the germline V gene. This CDR3 is CASSCPSGLAGETYEQYF.

This CDR3 is CASSWGTDNTEAFF. This sequence joins TRBV5-1 and TRBJ1-1; checking the TCRdb D call of TRBD1 is not possible without DNA. Germline assignment: CDR1 SGHRS and CDR2 YFSETQ. This CDR3 region has 14 residues.

The V and J genes are TRBV5-1 and TRBJ2-7; TCRdb reports TRBD1, a call that lacks DNA to check it against. The CDR3 length is 15 residues. Germline V gene sequence: CDR1 SGHRS, CDR2 YFSETQ. The CDR3 reads CASSSYGQGDYEQYF.